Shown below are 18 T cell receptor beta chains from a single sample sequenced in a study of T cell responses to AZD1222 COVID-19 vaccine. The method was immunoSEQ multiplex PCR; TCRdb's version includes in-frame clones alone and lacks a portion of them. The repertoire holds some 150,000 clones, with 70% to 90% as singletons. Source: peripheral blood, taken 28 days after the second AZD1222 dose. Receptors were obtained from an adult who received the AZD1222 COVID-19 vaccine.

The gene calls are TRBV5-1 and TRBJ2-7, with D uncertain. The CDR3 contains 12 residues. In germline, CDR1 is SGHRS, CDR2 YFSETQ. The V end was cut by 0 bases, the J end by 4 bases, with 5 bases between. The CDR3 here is CASSLVWYEQYF. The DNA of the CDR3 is TGCGCCAGCAGCTTGGTTTGGTACGAGCAGTACTTC.

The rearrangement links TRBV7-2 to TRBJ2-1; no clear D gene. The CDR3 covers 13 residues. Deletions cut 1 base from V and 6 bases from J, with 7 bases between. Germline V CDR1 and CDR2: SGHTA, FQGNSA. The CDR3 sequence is CASSLVFVNEQFF. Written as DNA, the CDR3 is TGTGCCAGCAGCTTAGTGTTCGTCAATGAGCAGTTCTTC.

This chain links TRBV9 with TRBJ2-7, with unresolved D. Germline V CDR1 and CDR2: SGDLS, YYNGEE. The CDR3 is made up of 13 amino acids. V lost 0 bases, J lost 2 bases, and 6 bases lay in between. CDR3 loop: CASSVGQTYEQYF. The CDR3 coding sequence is TGTGCCAGCAGCGTAGGGCAGACCTACGAGCAGTACTTC.

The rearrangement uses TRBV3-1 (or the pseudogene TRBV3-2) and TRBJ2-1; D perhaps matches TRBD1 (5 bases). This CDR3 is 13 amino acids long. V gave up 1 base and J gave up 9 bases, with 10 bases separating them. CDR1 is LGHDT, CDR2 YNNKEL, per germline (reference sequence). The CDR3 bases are TGTGCCAGCAGCCAAGTAGGGGTCGGTGAGCAGTTCTTC. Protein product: CASSQVGVGEQFF.

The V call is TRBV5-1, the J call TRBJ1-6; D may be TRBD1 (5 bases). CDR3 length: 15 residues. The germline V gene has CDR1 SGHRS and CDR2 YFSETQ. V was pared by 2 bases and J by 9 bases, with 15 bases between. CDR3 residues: CASSLGEFASSPLHF. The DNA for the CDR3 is TGCGCCAGCAGCTTAGGGGAATTCGCGTCTTCACCCCTCCACTTT.

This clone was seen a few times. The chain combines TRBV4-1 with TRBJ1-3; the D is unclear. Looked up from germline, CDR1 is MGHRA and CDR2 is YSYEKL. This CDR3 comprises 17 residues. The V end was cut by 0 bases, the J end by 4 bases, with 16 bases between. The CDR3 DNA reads TGCGCCAGCAGCCAAGATTTACGAGGGTACGGGGGAAACACCATATATTTT. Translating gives CASSQDLRGYGGNTIYF.

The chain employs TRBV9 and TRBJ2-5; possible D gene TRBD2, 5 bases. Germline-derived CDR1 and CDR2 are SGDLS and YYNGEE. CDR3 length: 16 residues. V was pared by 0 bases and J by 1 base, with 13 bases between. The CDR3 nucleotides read TGTGCCAGCAGCGTAGCTCGGTCCAGCGGCCAAGAGACCCAGTACTTC. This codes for CASSVARSSGQETQYF.

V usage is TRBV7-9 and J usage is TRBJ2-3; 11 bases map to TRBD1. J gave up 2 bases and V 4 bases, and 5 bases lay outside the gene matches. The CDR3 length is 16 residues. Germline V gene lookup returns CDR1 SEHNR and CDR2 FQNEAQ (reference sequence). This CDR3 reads CASSYRTGGNTDTQYF. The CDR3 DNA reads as TGTGCCAGCAGCTACCGGACAGGGGGCAACACAGATACGCAGTATTTT. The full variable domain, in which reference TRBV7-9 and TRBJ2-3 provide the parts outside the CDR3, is DTGVSQNPRHKITKRGQNVTFRCDPISEHNRLYWYRQTLGQGPEFLTYFQNEAQLEKSRLLSDRFSAERPKGSFSTLEIQRTEQGDSAMYLCASSYRTGGNTDTQYFGPGTRLTVL.

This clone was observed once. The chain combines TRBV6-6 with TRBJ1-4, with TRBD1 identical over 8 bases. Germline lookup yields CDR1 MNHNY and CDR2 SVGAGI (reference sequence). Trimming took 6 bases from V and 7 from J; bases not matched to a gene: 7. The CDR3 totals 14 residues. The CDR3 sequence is CASRPGQVSEKLFF. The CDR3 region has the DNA TGTGCCAGCAGACCGGGACAGGTATCTGAAAAACTGTTTTTT.

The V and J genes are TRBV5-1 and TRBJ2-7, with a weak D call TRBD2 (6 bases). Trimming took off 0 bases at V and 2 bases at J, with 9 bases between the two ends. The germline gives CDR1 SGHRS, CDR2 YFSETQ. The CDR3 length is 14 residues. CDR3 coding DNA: TGCGCCAGCAGCTTGGCGGGGGAGCCCTACGAGCAGTACTTC. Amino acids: CASSLAGEPYEQYF.

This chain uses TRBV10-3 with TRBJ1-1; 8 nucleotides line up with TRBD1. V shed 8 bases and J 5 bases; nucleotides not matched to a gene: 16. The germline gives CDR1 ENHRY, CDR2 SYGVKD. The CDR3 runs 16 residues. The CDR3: CAIALRPTGEGTEAFF. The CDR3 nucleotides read TGTGCCATCGCCTTGCGACCGACAGGGGAGGGTACTGAAGCTTTCTTT.

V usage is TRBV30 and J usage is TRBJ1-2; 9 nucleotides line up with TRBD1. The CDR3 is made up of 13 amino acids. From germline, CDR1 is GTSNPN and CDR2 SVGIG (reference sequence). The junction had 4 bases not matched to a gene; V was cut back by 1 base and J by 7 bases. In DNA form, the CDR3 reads TGTGCCTGGAGTGCACAGGGGGCCTTTGGCTACACCTTC. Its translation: CAWSAQGAFGYTF.

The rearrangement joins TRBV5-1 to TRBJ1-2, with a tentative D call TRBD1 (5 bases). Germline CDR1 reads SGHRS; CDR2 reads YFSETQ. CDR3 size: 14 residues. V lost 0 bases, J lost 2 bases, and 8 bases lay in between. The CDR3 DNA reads TGCGCCAGCAGCTTGGAGGGGCCCAACTATGGCTACACCTTC. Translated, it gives CASSLEGPNYGYTF.

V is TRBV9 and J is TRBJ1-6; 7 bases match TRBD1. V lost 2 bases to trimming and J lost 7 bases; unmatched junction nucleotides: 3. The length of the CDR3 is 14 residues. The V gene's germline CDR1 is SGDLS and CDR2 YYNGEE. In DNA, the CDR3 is TGTGCCAGCAGCGTGTTACAGGGGAATTCACCCCTCCACTTT. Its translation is CASSVLQGNSPLHF. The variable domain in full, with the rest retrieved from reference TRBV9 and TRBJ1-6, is DSGVTQTPKHLITATGQRVTLRCSPRSGDLSVYWYQQSLDQGLQFLIQYYNGEERAKGNILERFSAQQFPDLHSELNLSSLELGDSALYFCASSVLQGNSPLHFGNGTRLTVT.

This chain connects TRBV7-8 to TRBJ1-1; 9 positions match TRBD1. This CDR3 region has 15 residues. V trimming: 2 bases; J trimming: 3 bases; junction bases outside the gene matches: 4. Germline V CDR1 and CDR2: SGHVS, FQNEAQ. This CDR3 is CASSLNRGHDTEAFF. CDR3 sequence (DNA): TGTGCCAGCAGCTTAAACAGGGGGCACGACACTGAAGCTTTCTTT. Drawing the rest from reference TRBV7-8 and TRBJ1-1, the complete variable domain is GAGVSQSPRYKVAKRGQDVALRCDPISGHVSLFWYQQALGQGPEFLTYFQNEAQLDKSGLPSDRFFAERPEGSVSTLKIQRTQQEDSAVYLCASSLNRGHDTEAFFGQGTRLTVV.

CDR3 bases: TGTGCCAGCAGCCGGGACAGCCTAGTTGAAAAACTGTTTTTT. Its translation is CASSRDSLVEKLFF. The chain combines TRBV13 with TRBJ1-4, with 7 nucleotides matching TRBD1. This CDR3 is built from 14 residues. Unmatched junction bases numbered 7, after V lost 5 bases and J lost 7 bases. Germline loops: CDR1 PRHDT, CDR2 FYEKMQ (reference sequence).

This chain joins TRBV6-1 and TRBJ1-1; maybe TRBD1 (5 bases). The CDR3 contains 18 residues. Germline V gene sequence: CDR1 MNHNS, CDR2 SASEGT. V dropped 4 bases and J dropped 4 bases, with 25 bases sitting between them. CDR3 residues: CASSGQGALLYLGTEAFF. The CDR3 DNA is TGTGCCAGCAGTGGTCAAGGGGCCCTTTTATACCTGGGCACTGAAGCTTTCTTT.

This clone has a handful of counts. This chain's CDR3 is CASSRSQGGEQYF. In nucleotides, the CDR3 is TGCGCCAGCAGCAGATCACAGGGTGGGGAGCAGTACTTC. This chain links TRBV5-1 with TRBJ2-7; D is possibly TRBD1 (6 bases). Germline lookup yields CDR1 SGHRS and CDR2 YFSETQ. Trimming took off 4 bases at V and 7 bases at J, with 15 bases between the two ends. The CDR3 sequence is 13 residues long.